The 10 T cell receptor beta chains in this list originate from one sample, sequenced in a study of blood T cells in healthy people across ages (dated by TCRdb to between 2014 and 2017). The protocol used for the library was 5' RACE. A second PCR of about 7 to 12 cycles was run with a J-beta primer mix and a sample-barcoded 5' primer. Using fastp at Q25 and MiXCR, TCRdb reprocessed the public reads and kept productive beta chains. Rows are combined by CDR3 protein, so each entry shows the most common genes and DNA. The sample table records 1.8 million or so distinct CDR3 sequences; about 39% of these occur just once. Clones ranked in the top ten supply 20% to 25% of the sample. The specimen was blood. Receptor source: a human donor in good health.

The CDR3 DNA sequence: TGTGCCAGCAGCGTACGGGGCACGAACACCGGGGAGCTGTTTTTT. Amino acid sequence: CASSVRGTNTGELFF. The chain combines TRBV9 with TRBJ2-2; D tentatively reads TRBD1 or TRBD2 (5 bases each). The CDR3 runs 15 residues. The germline gives CDR1 SGDLS, CDR2 YYNGEE. Trimming removed 1 base from V and 0 bases from J, with 7 bases in between.

The chain uses TRBV20-1 and TRBJ2-7, with 11 bases fitting TRBD2. Trimming took 0 bases from V and 3 from J; bases not matched to a gene: 1. The CDR3 is 14 residues long. The germline V gene encodes CDR1 DFQATT and CDR2 SNEGSKA (reference sequence). The CDR3 coding sequence is TGCAGTGCTAGAGACGGACTAGCGGGCTACGAGCAGTACTTC. Protein product: CSARDGLAGYEQYF.

The CDR3 DNA reads TGTGCCAGCAGCCAAGAAACCAACGGATGGACTGAAGCTTTCTTT. It encodes CASSQETNGWTEAFF. The chain links TRBV4-2 to TRBJ1-1; the D is unclear. Trimming removed 0 bases from V and 5 bases from J, with 13 bases in between. The CDR3 contains 15 residues. CDR1 is LGHNA and CDR2 is YNFKEQ in the germline V gene.

The chain recombines TRBV9 with TRBJ2-3, with D perhaps matching TRBD2 (5 bases). Trimming took 4 bases from V and 8 from J, leaving 23 bases between them. Germline V gene lookup returns CDR1 SGDLS and CDR2 YYNGEE. The CDR3 has 16 amino acids. Here the CDR3 reads CASSQERQFQRVTQYF. The CDR3 DNA is TGTGCCAGCAGCCAGGAGCGGCAATTCCAACGGGTTACGCAGTATTTT.

In this sample, this clonotype turned up once. This rearrangement joins TRBV7-2 to TRBJ1-2, with D possibly matching TRBD1 (6 bases). V was clipped by 3 bases and J by 8 bases, with 13 bases between them. Germline assignment: CDR1 SGHTA and CDR2 FQGNSA. This CDR3 comprises 13 residues. CDR3 region: CASSLGAWEGYTF. CDR3 nucleotide sequence: TGTGCCAGCAGCTTGGGGGCCTGGGAGGGCTACACCTTC.

The V gene is TRBV6-1, the J gene TRBJ2-3; the D is unclear. Germline V gene lookup returns CDR1 MNHNS and CDR2 SASEGT. V lost 0 bases, J lost 5 bases, and 6 bases lay in between. The CDR3 length is 13 residues. Here the CDR3 DNA reads TGTGCCAGCAGTGAAGCCCCGGGAGATACGCAGTATTTT. It codes for CASSEAPGDTQYF.

This chain links TRBV10-3 with TRBJ2-2, with D maybe TRBD2 (5 bases). V was pared by 3 bases and J by 4 bases, with 12 bases between. The CDR3 covers 15 residues. The germline V gene has CDR1 ENHRY and CDR2 SYGVKD. The CDR3 bases are TGTGCCATCAGTGAACTAGGCTTTGGCACCGGGGAGCTGTTTTTT. This gives the protein CAISELGFGTGELFF.

This clonotype was observed a handful of times. The chain carries TRBV12-3 or TRBV12-4 and TRBJ1-1; 8 bases map to TRBD1. The CDR3 contains 13 residues. The V gene end was trimmed by 6 bases and the J gene end by 6 bases; junction bases not matched to a gene: 6. The CDR3 DNA reads TGTGCCAGCAGACCCACAGGGGGGGCTGAAGCTTTCTTT. Translation gives CASRPTGGAEAFF.

The chain uses TRBV20-1 and TRBJ2-1; 8 nucleotides align to TRBD2. The V gene's germline CDR1 is DFQATT and CDR2 SNEGSKA (reference sequence). J was trimmed by 10 bases and V by 3 bases; bases with no gene match: 8. This CDR3 is built from 13 residues. This CDR3 reads CSASGGVAREQFF. CDR3 nucleotides: TGCAGTGCTAGCGGGGGGGTTGCGCGGGAGCAGTTCTTC.

The sample holds a few counts of this clonotype. This chain's CDR3 is CASSLARGVTHEQYF. DNA for the CDR3: TGTGCCAGCAGCTTAGCACGCGGGGTAACCCACGAGCAGTACTTC. The V and J genes are TRBV7-2 and TRBJ2-7; a weak D match, TRBD2 (6 bases). This CDR3 is built from 15 residues. V was shortened by 0 bases and J by 5 bases, with 14 bases between the two germline ends. Germline loops: CDR1 SGHTA, CDR2 FQGNSA. The whole variable domain, filled in from reference TRBV7-2 and TRBJ2-7, reads GAGVSQSPSNKVTEKGKDVELRCDPISGHTALYWYRQSLGQGLEFLIYFQGNSAPDKSGLPSDRFSAERTGGSVSTLTIQRTQQEDSAVYLCASSLARGVTHEQYFGPGTRLTVT.